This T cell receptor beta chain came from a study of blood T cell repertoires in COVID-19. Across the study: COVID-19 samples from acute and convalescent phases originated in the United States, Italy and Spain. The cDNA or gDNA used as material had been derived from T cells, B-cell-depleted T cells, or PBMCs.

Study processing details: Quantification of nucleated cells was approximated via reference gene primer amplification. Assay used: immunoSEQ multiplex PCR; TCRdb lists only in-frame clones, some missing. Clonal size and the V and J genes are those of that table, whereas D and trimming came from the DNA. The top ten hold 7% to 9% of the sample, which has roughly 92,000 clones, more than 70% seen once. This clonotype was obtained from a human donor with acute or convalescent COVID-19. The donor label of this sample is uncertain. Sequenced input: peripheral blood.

The CDR3 sequence is CASSKTSGGWETQYF. DNA of the CDR3: TGTGCCAGCAGTAAGACTAGCGGGGGGTGGGAGACCCAGTACTTC. The V call is TRBV28, the J call TRBJ2-5; TRBD2 matches at 13 bases. Germline V gives CDR1 MDHEN, CDR2 SYDVKM. The CDR3 length is 15 residues. V lost 5 bases, J lost 5 bases, and 5 bases stayed unmatched.